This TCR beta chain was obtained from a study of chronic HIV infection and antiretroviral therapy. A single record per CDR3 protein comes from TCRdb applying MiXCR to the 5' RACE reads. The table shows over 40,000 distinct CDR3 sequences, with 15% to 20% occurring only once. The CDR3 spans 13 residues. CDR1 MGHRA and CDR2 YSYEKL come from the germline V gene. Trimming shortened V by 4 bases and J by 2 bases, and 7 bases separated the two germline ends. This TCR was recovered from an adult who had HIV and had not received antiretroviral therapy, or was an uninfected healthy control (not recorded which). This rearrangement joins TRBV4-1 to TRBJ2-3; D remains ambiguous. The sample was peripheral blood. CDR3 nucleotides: TGCGCCAGCAGCCGATATCTCACAGATACGCAGTATTTT. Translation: CASSRYLTDTQYF.